The rows below give T cell receptor beta chains drawn from one sample of a study of blood T cell repertoires in COVID-19. Profiling relied on immunoSEQ multiplex PCR, and the TCRdb table lists in-frame clones only, not all of them. The sample consists of about 130,000 clones, around 83% of them appearing once. The sequenced sample was peripheral blood. These receptors were obtained from a woman of 80 years or more with COVID-19, enrolled during active disease. Each CDR3 is given with its conserved first and last residue. D genes are given only for firm matches. Clone size, where shown, is once, few, many, or a class for clones that have expanded.

clone_size: few; d_call: NA; j_call: TRBJ2-7; v_call: TRBV5-1; cdr3_aa: CASSLYARVGYEQYF; cdr3_nt: TGCGCCAGCAGCTTGTATGCCAGGGTAGGCTACGAGCAGTACTTC
clone_size: NA; d_call: TRBD2; j_call: TRBJ2-1; v_call: TRBV9; cdr3_aa: CASSPRNPGEGHEQFF; cdr3_nt: TGTGCCAGCAGCCCACGAAACCCCGGGGAGGGCCATGAGCAGTTCTTC
clone_size: once; d_call: NA; j_call: TRBJ1-5; v_call: TRBV19; cdr3_aa: CASSIDGRGNQPQHF; cdr3_nt: TGTGCCAGTAGTATAGATGGCAGGGGCAATCAGCCCCAGCATTTT
clone_size: NA; d_call: NA; j_call: TRBJ1-1; v_call: TRBV27; cdr3_aa: CASRTNTGEAFF; cdr3_nt: TGTGCCAGCAGGACTAATACAGGGGAAGCTTTCTTT
clone_size: NA; d_call: TRBD1; j_call: TRBJ1-4; v_call: TRBV6-5; cdr3_aa: CASSNTGAGEKLFF; cdr3_nt: TGTGCCAGCAGTAATACAGGGGCCGGGGAAAAACTGTTTTTT
clone_size: NA; d_call: NA; j_call: TRBJ1-1; v_call: TRBV18; cdr3_aa: CASSPIPKNTEAFF; cdr3_nt: TGTGCCAGCTCACCCATCCCTAAGAACACTGAAGCTTTCTTT
clone_size: NA; d_call: TRBD1; j_call: TRBJ2-2; v_call: TRBV6-2/TRBV6-3; cdr3_aa: CASSSGTGHTGELFF; cdr3_nt: TGTGCCAGCAGTTCCGGGACAGGACACACCGGGGAGCTGTTTTTT
clone_size: NA; d_call: NA; j_call: TRBJ2-1; v_call: TRBV28; cdr3_aa: CASSNQRRGEQFF; cdr3_nt: TGTGCCAGCAGCAACCAAAGGAGGGGTGAGCAGTTCTTC
clone_size: NA; d_call: TRBD2; j_call: TRBJ2-7; v_call: TRBV2; cdr3_aa: CASKSSGNSYEQYF; cdr3_nt: TGTGCCAGCAAGTCTAGCGGAAACTCCTACGAGCAGTACTTC
clone_size: NA; d_call: NA; j_call: TRBJ2-7; v_call: TRBV6-5; cdr3_aa: CASRETGLSEQYF; cdr3_nt: TGTGCCAGCAGGGAGACAGGCCTTAGCGAGCAGTACTTC
clone_size: NA; d_call: NA; j_call: TRBJ2-7; v_call: TRBV7-2; cdr3_aa: CASSLDGANPSYEQYF; cdr3_nt: TGTGCCAGCAGCTTGGATGGAGCGAACCCCTCCTACGAGCAGTACTTC
clone_size: NA; d_call: NA; j_call: TRBJ2-1; v_call: TRBV7-2; cdr3_aa: CASSLGTKRHEQFF; cdr3_nt: TGTGCCAGCAGCTTAGGGACTAAGCGACATGAGCAGTTCTTC
clone_size: few; d_call: NA; j_call: TRBJ1-5; v_call: TRBV2; cdr3_aa: CASKRDNQPQHF; cdr3_nt: TGTGCCAGCAAACGGGACAATCAGCCCCAGCATTTT
clone_size: NA; d_call: NA; j_call: TRBJ2-7; v_call: TRBV7-3; cdr3_aa: CASSPSSGSYEQYF; cdr3_nt: TGTGCCAGCAGCCCAAGTTCAGGCTCCTACGAGCAGTACTTC
clone_size: once; d_call: TRBD1; j_call: TRBJ1-2; v_call: TRBV28; cdr3_aa: CASSLNRGPDGYTF; cdr3_nt: TGTGCCAGCAGTCTTAATAGGGGGCCTGATGGCTACACCTTC
clone_size: NA; d_call: TRBD1; j_call: TRBJ2-7; v_call: TRBV10-3; cdr3_aa: CAIGQDPYEQYF; cdr3_nt: TGTGCCATAGGACAGGACCCCTACGAGCAGTACTTC
clone_size: NA; d_call: TRBD2; j_call: TRBJ2-2; v_call: TRBV11-2; cdr3_aa: CASSPRVGTSGTGELFF; cdr3_nt: TGTGCCAGCAGCCCTAGGGTCGGGACTAGCGGCACCGGGGAGCTGTTTTTT
clone_size: once; d_call: NA; j_call: TRBJ1-1; v_call: TRBV2; cdr3_aa: CASSEDRDTEAFF; cdr3_nt: TGTGCCAGCAGTGAAGACAGAGACACTGAAGCTTTCTTT
clone_size: NA; d_call: NA; j_call: TRBJ2-7; v_call: TRBV6-6; cdr3_aa: CASSYAPPPREEQYF; cdr3_nt: TGTGCCAGCAGTTACGCCCCCCCGCCAAGAGAGGAGCAGTACTTC
clone_size: NA; d_call: NA; j_call: TRBJ1-5; v_call: TRBV9; cdr3_aa: CASSVGGGPGQPQHF; cdr3_nt: TGTGCCAGCAGCGTAGGAGGAGGGCCCGGTCAGCCCCAGCATTTT
clone_size: NA; d_call: NA; j_call: TRBJ1-1; v_call: TRBV7-3; cdr3_aa: CASAPQANTEAFF; cdr3_nt: TGTGCCAGCGCCCCCCAGGCGAACACTGAAGCTTTCTTT
clone_size: NA; d_call: NA; j_call: TRBJ2-1; v_call: TRBV7-2; cdr3_aa: CASTSSRSSYNEQFF; cdr3_nt: TGTGCCAGCACCTCTTCGCGGAGCTCCTACAATGAGCAGTTCTTC
clone_size: NA; d_call: TRBD1; j_call: TRBJ1-4; v_call: TRBV10-3; cdr3_aa: CAISESQGVSEKLFF; cdr3_nt: TGTGCCATCAGTGAGTCGCAGGGGGTTAGTGAAAAACTGTTTTTT
clone_size: NA; d_call: NA; j_call: TRBJ2-2; v_call: TRBV6-6; cdr3_aa: CASSRRLVIVHTGELFF; cdr3_nt: TGTGCCAGCAGCCGACGATTGGTTATAGTCCACACCGGGGAGCTGTTTTTT
clone_size: NA; d_call: NA; j_call: TRBJ2-2; v_call: TRBV28; cdr3_aa: CASRDMEGWTGELFF; cdr3_nt: TGTGCCAGCAGGGACATGGAGGGCTGGACCGGGGAGCTGTTTTTT
clone_size: NA; d_call: TRBD2; j_call: TRBJ2-5; v_call: TRBV18; cdr3_aa: CASSLGLAGETQYF; cdr3_nt: TGTGCCAGCTCACTGGGACTAGCAGGCGAGACCCAGTACTTC
clone_size: NA; d_call: TRBD1; j_call: TRBJ1-6; v_call: TRBV19; cdr3_aa: CASSLTTGARIFDNSPLHF; cdr3_nt: TGTGCCAGTAGTCTGACGACAGGGGCACGAATATTTGATAATTCACCCCTCCACTTT
clone_size: NA; d_call: NA; j_call: TRBJ2-2; v_call: TRBV7-8; cdr3_aa: CASSLVDTGELFF; cdr3_nt: TGTGCCAGCAGCCTGGTAGACACCGGGGAGCTGTTTTTT
clone_size: NA; d_call: TRBD2; j_call: TRBJ2-1; v_call: TRBV9; cdr3_aa: CASSPTSGGSYNEQFF; cdr3_nt: TGTGCCAGCAGCCCGACTAGCGGGGGGTCCTACAATGAGCAGTTCTTC
clone_size: once; d_call: NA; j_call: TRBJ1-1; v_call: TRBV10-3; cdr3_aa: CAISGVSTGSAFF; cdr3_nt: TGTGCCATCAGTGGAGTCTCGACTGGGTCGGCTTTCTTT
clone_size: few; d_call: NA; j_call: TRBJ2-2; v_call: TRBV19; cdr3_aa: CASGLANRWTGELFF; cdr3_nt: TGTGCCAGTGGCTTGGCCAACCGTTGGACCGGGGAGCTGTTTTTT
clone_size: few; d_call: NA; j_call: TRBJ1-2; v_call: TRBV19; cdr3_aa: CASTPRQTYDGYTF; cdr3_nt: TGTGCCAGTACCCCACGACAGACCTACGATGGCTACACCTTC
clone_size: NA; d_call: NA; j_call: TRBJ2-5; v_call: TRBV28; cdr3_aa: CASSSILETQYF; cdr3_nt: TGTGCCAGCAGTTCCATACTGGAGACCCAGTACTTC
clone_size: NA; d_call: NA; j_call: TRBJ2-3; v_call: TRBV19; cdr3_aa: CASEQGSRTDTQYF; cdr3_nt: TGTGCCAGCGAACAGGGTTCGCGCACAGATACGCAGTATTTT
clone_size: few; d_call: TRBD2; j_call: TRBJ2-5; v_call: TRBV6-2/TRBV6-3; cdr3_aa: CASSFPGTSGSRETQYF; cdr3_nt: TGTGCCAGCAGTTTTCCCGGGACTAGCGGGAGTCGGGAGACCCAGTACTTC
clone_size: NA; d_call: NA; j_call: TRBJ2-2; v_call: TRBV7-6; cdr3_aa: CASSLGTPGTGELFF; cdr3_nt: TGTGCCAGCAGCCTAGGGACTCCCGGCACCGGGGAGCTGTTTTTT
clone_size: once; d_call: NA; j_call: TRBJ1-2; v_call: TRBV2; cdr3_aa: CASRAQGMGGYTF; cdr3_nt: TGTGCCAGCAGGGCCCAGGGAATGGGTGGCTACACCTTC
clone_size: once; d_call: NA; j_call: TRBJ1-5; v_call: TRBV2; cdr3_aa: CASSEQRGGNQPQHF; cdr3_nt: TGTGCCAGCAGTGAACAACGGGGAGGCAATCAGCCCCAGCATTTT
clone_size: NA; d_call: TRBD1; j_call: TRBJ1-1; v_call: TRBV19; cdr3_aa: CASSITGQGVSKTEAFF; cdr3_nt: TGTGCCAGTAGTATAACAGGACAGGGGGTCTCGAAAACTGAAGCTTTCTTT
clone_size: NA; d_call: NA; j_call: TRBJ2-1; v_call: TRBV29-1; cdr3_aa: CSVDKSSYNEQFF; cdr3_nt: TGCAGCGTTGACAAGAGCTCCTACAATGAGCAGTTCTTC